What follows are 18 T cell receptor beta chains derived from one specimen sequenced in a study of cytomegalovirus exposure and HLA in healthy donors (dated by TCRdb to 2016 to 2017). Receptors were amplified or captured by the immunoSEQ multiplex PCR assay. For the multiplex PCR, a mixture combining 60 forward primers for TCR Vbeta segments and 13 reverse primers for TCR Jbeta segments was used. The table was pulled from immuneACCESS by TCRdb, which kept in-frame rearrangements only. Such tables lose some clones; where checked, under half of the loss comes from unresolved V genes, and the rest has no known cause. This sample lists 170,000 or so clones; roughly 90% were detected once. In total, the top ten clones hold approximately 2% of the sample. Sequencing used PBMCs. Receptor source: a woman aged 18 to 35 in good health and CMV-seronegative.

The chain uses TRBV7-8 and TRBJ2-4; possible D gene TRBD2, 5 bases. Germline-derived CDR1 and CDR2 are SGHVS and FQNEAQ. V gave up 0 bases and J gave up 3 bases, with 15 bases separating them. The CDR3 spans 17 residues. The CDR3 bases are TGTGCCAGCAGCTTAGCACGCGAGGGCTTGGGCAAAAACATTCAGTACTTC. Amino acids: CASSLAREGLGKNIQYF.

This rearrangement joins TRBV15 to TRBJ2-5; 7 bases match TRBD2. Germline V lookup: CDR1 LNHNV, CDR2 YYDKDF (reference sequence). The CDR3 length is 15 residues. After removal of 0 bases from V and 5 bases from J, the junction contained 6 bases not matched to a gene. The CDR3, as DNA: TGTGCCACCAGCAGAGATCCCGGGGGAGGGGAGACCCAGTACTTC. Protein: CATSRDPGGGETQYF.

Of note for this clone: A junction end diverges from the germline sequence, so it may reflect a read error. This chain links TRBV15 with TRBJ2-1; 8 bases fit TRBD2. Germline V gene data show CDR1 as LNHNV and CDR2 as YYDKDF (reference sequence). CDR3 length equals 15 residues. The CDR3 region has the DNA TGTGTCACCAGCACCCGGGAGGGTAGTTCTTCTGAGCAGTTCTTC. This gives the protein CVTSTREGSSSEQFF.

The chain is built from TRBV10-1 and TRBJ1-1, with a tentative D call TRBD1 (6 bases). CDR1 and CDR2 from the germline V gene are WNHNN and SYGVQD (reference sequence). The CDR3 spans 17 residues. V gave up 0 bases and J gave up 1 base, with 15 bases separating them. The CDR3 sequence: CASSESMGRGPNTEAFF. In nucleotides, the CDR3 is TGCGCCAGCAGTGAGTCGATGGGCAGGGGACCGAACACTGAAGCTTTCTTT.

The rearrangement links TRBV5-1 to TRBJ2-7; D possibly corresponds to TRBD2 (6 bases). Trimming took off 1 base at V and 2 bases at J, with 16 bases between the two ends. The length of the CDR3 is 16 residues. CDR1 and CDR2 (germline): SGHRS, YFSETQ. CDR3 protein: CASSLTGGEGTYEQYF. CDR3 coding DNA: TGCGCCAGCAGCTTGACCGGGGGTGAGGGGACCTACGAGCAGTACTTC.

The chain combines TRBV9 with TRBJ1-5; TRBD1 might be the D (6 bases). Germline V gene data show CDR1 as SGDLS and CDR2 as YYNGEE. V was clipped by 3 bases and J by 6 bases, with 13 bases between them. The length of the CDR3 is 14 residues. CDR3 DNA sequence: TGTGCCAGCAGCGGAACAGGGAGTAGTCAGCCCCAGCATTTT. Residues: CASSGTGSSQPQHF.

This clone came up a few times. Written as DNA, the CDR3 is TGTGCCAGCAGTTTTAGGCGGGACTCCTTTGCGGAGACCCAGTACTTC. Amino acid sequence: CASSFRRDSFAETQYF. V usage is TRBV28 and J usage is TRBJ2-5; a weak D match, TRBD2 (6 bases). Per the germline V gene, CDR1 is MDHEN and CDR2 is SYDVKM. This CDR3 has 16 residues. Trimming shortened V by 3 bases and J by 5 bases, and 19 bases separated the two germline ends.

The chain links TRBV4-1 to TRBJ2-1, with 11 bases matching TRBD1. The CDR3 totals 15 residues. The J segment lost 7 bases and the V segment lost 5 bases, leaving 7 bases of the junction unmatched. Germline CDR1 MGHRA, CDR2 YSYEKL. The CDR3 sequence is CASSEGQGARNEQFF. The CDR3 DNA sequence: TGCGCCAGCAGCGAAGGACAGGGGGCGCGGAATGAGCAGTTCTTC.

The rearrangement joins TRBV5-4 to TRBJ2-1; 8 nucleotides match TRBD2. The CDR3 loop spans 15 amino acids. Germline trimming cut 4 bases from V and 4 bases from J; bases unmatched to any gene: 7. The V gene's germline CDR1 is SGHNT and CDR2 YYREEE (reference sequence). CDR3 DNA: TGTGCCAGCAGCAAAGCGGGAGTGCCGTACAATGAGCAGTTCTTC. Its translation is CASSKAGVPYNEQFF.

The gene calls are TRBV25-1 and TRBJ1-2; 10 bases match TRBD1. The CDR3 loop spans 15 amino acids. The V and J ends lost 3 bases and 6 bases, in that order; junction bases with no gene match: 7. Per the germline V gene, CDR1 is MGHDK and CDR2 is SYGVNS. CDR3 region: CASSEFETGGNGYTF. The CDR3 DNA is TGTGCCAGCAGTGAGTTCGAGACAGGGGGCAATGGCTACACCTTC.

This clone was observed a few times. The rearrangement joins TRBV2 to TRBJ2-5, with a tentative D call TRBD1 (5 bases). Germline CDR1 is SNHLY and CDR2 is FYNNEI. V lost 6 bases to trimming and J lost 3 bases, with 17 bases between them. The CDR3 is 15 residues long. In DNA, the CDR3 is TGTGCCAGCAGCACAAACAGGTTACCAAAAGAGACCCAGTACTTC. This translates into CASSTNRLPKETQYF.

This clone has just a few counts. The chain recombines TRBV6-5 with TRBJ2-2; TRBD1 is a possible D gene (5 bases). The CDR3 covers 14 residues. Germline assignment: CDR1 MNHEY and CDR2 SVGAGI. Deletions cut 4 bases from V and 4 bases from J, with 10 bases between. Here the CDR3 reads CASSFQGVTGELFF. CDR3 coding DNA: TGTGCCAGCAGTTTCCAGGGTGTCACCGGGGAGCTGTTTTTT.

This chain joins TRBV5-4 and TRBJ2-7, with 14 positions matching TRBD2. Germline assignment: CDR1 SGHNT and CDR2 YYREEE (reference sequence). The junction had 12 bases not matched to a gene; V was cut back by 3 bases and J by 4 bases. The CDR3 covers 18 residues. The CDR3 DNA follows: TGTGCCAGCAGCTCACCAAAGGGGACTAGCGGGGGAAAATACGAGCAGTACTTC. Encoded protein: CASSSPKGTSGGKYEQYF.

The chain links TRBV18 to TRBJ1-1; the D gene is possibly TRBD1 (5 bases). Between the trimmed V and J ends, which lost 6 bases and 2 bases, there was a span of 16 bases. Germline lookup yields CDR1 KGHSH and CDR2 LQKENI. The CDR3 is 15 residues long. DNA of the CDR3: TGTGCCAGCTCGCGGGGGATAGGGCGTAACACTGAAGCTTTCTTT. Its translation is CASSRGIGRNTEAFF.

This clone was recorded a few times. The rearrangement uses TRBV20-1 and TRBJ1-2; D unclear. CDR3 length: 10 residues. Germline V gene sequence: CDR1 DFQATT, CDR2 SNEGSKA (reference sequence). CDR3: CSPVLYGYTF. CDR3 DNA sequence: TGCAGCCCAGTACTATATGGCTACACCTTC.

V and J are TRBV6-1 and TRBJ2-7; D is possibly TRBD2 (6 bases). Germline lookup yields CDR1 MNHNS and CDR2 SASEGT. Trimming took 3 bases from V and 4 from J, leaving 19 bases between them. The CDR3 contains 16 residues. CDR3 loop: CASSDGTGLKRYEQYF. For the CDR3, the DNA is TGTGCCAGCAGTGACGGTACAGGACTAAAGAGATACGAGCAGTACTTC.

This chain uses TRBV4-1 with TRBJ2-3; 7 positions match TRBD1. Unmatched junction bases numbered 4, after V lost 3 bases and J lost 1 base. This CDR3 is 15 amino acids long. Germline CDR1 and CDR2: MGHRA and YSYEKL. In DNA form, the CDR3 reads TGCGCCAGCAGCCAGGATGGGACAGGCACAGATACGCAGTATTTT. Translation gives CASSQDGTGTDTQYF.

The chain links TRBV5-4 to TRBJ1-1; a possible D gene is TRBD1 (6 bases). The germline gives CDR1 SGHNT, CDR2 YYREEE (reference sequence). Trimming cost V 4 bases and J 5 bases, with 12 bases left between them. CDR3 length: 13 amino acids. The CDR3 region is CASSLTDRTEAFF. The DNA of the CDR3 is TGTGCCAGCAGCCTGACAGACAGGACTGAAGCTTTCTTT.